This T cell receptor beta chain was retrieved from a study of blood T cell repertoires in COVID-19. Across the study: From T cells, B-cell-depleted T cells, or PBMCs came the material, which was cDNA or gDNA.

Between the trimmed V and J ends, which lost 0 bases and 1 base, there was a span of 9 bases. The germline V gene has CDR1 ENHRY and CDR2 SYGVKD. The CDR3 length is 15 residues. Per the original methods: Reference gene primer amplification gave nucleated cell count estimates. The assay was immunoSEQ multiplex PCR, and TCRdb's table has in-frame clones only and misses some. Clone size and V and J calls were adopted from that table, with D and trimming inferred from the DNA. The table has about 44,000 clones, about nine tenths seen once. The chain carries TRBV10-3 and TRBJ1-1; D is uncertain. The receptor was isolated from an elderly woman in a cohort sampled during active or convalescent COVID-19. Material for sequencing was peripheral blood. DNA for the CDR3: TGTGCCATCAGTGAGTCGCCGGAGACGAACACTGAAGCTTTCTTT. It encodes CAISESPETNTEAFF.